This T cell receptor (beta chain) was retrieved from a study of a mutant IDH1 vaccine in newly diagnosed glioma. Sequenced by immunoSEQ multiplex PCR; TCRdb stores in-frame clones only, minus some. The sample includes under 45,000 clones, approximately 89% of them seen just once. CDR1 is SGHDT, CDR2 YYEEEE, per germline. CDR3 size: 16 residues. Trimming at V came to 1 base and at J to 5 bases, leaving 11 bases not matched to a gene. Notes on this clone: What it binds is not known.

Time point reported: week 23, last vaccination. The content of each vaccine dose was 300 ug of mutant IDH1 20-mer peptide, and topical imiquimod accompanied it. The chain recombines TRBV5-6 with TRBJ1-1; the match to TRBD1 covers 7 bases. The receptor comes from a man aged 50 to 59 with glioma. This specimen consisted of PBMCs, obtained from a glioma patient whose treatment included an IDH1 peptide vaccine. The CDR3 nucleotides are TGTGCCAGCAGCTTGTTTGCGGGACAGTACATAACTGAAGCTTTCTTT. The encoded protein is CASSLFAGQYITEAFF.